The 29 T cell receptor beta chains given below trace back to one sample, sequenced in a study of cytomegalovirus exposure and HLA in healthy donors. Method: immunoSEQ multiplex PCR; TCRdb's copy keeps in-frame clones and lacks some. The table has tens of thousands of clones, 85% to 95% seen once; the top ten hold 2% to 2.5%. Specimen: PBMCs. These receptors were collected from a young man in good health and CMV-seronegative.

CDR3 residues: CASGGAETPINQPQHF. In DNA form, the CDR3 reads TGTGCCAGCGGGGGGGCCGAAACCCCAATCAACCAGCCCCAGCATTTT. The rearrangement links TRBV28 to TRBJ1-5, with D perhaps TRBD1 (6 bases). Germline V lookup: CDR1 MDHEN, CDR2 SYDVKM. CDR3 length: 16 residues. Trimming cost V 8 bases and J 7 bases, with 24 bases left between them.

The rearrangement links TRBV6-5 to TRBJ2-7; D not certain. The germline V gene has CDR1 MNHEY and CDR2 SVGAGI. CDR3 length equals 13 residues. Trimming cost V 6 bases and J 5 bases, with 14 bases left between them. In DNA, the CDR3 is TGTGCCAGCAGGCCAGTGGGTCGGGACGAGCAGTACTTC. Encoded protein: CASRPVGRDEQYF.

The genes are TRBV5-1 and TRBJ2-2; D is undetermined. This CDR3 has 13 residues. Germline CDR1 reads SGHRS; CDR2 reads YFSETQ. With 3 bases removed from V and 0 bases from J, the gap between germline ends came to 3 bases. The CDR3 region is CASSSANTGELFF. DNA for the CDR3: TGCGCCAGCAGCTCAGCGAACACCGGGGAGCTGTTTTTT.

CDR3 nucleotide sequence: TGTGCCAGCAGCTTATCCCAGGTGGATGAGCAGTTCTTC. Protein: CASSLSQVDEQFF. The V call is TRBV7-9, the J call TRBJ2-1; no clear D gene. This CDR3 is 13 amino acids long. V lost 2 bases to trimming and J lost 8 bases, with 10 bases between them. Germline loops: CDR1 SEHNR, CDR2 FQNEAQ (reference sequence).

The CDR3 bases are TGTGCCAGCAGCTCCCCGACTAGCGGGAGCCTAGAGACCCAGTACTTC. Residues: CASSSPTSGSLETQYF. This sequence joins TRBV11-2 and TRBJ2-5; 12 bases line up with TRBD2. The CDR3 runs to 16 residues. V lost 4 bases, J lost 4 bases, and 7 bases stayed unmatched. CDR1 and CDR2 (germline): SGHAT, FQNNGV.

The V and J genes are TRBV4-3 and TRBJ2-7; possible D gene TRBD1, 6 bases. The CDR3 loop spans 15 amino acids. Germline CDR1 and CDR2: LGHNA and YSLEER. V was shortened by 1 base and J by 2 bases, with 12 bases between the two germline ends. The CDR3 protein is CASSQGIQGTYEQYF. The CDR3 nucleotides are TGCGCCAGCAGCCAAGGAATCCAGGGGACCTACGAGCAGTACTTC.

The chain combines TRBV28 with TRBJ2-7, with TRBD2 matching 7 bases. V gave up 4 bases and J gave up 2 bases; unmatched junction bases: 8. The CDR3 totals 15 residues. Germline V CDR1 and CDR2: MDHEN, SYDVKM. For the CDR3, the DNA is TGTGCCAGCAGTTCCCTGACTAGCACCCCCTACGAGCAGTACTTC. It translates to CASSSLTSTPYEQYF.

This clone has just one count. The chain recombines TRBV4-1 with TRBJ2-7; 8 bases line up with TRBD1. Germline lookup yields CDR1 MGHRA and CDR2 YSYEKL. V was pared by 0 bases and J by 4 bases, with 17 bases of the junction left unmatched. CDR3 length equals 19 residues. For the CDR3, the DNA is TGCGCCAGCAGCCAAGAGGGTGACAGGGGAAGACGAGGGGGATACGAGCAGTACTTC. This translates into CASSQEGDRGRRGGYEQYF.

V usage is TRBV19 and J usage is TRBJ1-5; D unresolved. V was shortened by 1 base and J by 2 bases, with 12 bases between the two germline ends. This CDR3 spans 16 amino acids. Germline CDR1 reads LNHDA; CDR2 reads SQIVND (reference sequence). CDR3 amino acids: CASSIGRGSGNQPQHF. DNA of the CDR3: TGTGCCAGTAGTATAGGGAGAGGCTCGGGCAATCAGCCCCAGCATTTT.

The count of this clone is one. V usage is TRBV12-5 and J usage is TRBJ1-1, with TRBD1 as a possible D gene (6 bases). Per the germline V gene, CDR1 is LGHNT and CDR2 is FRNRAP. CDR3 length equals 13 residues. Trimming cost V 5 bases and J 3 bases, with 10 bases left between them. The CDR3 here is CASGRGMDTEAFF. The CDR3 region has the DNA TGTGCTAGTGGTAGGGGGATGGACACTGAAGCTTTCTTT.

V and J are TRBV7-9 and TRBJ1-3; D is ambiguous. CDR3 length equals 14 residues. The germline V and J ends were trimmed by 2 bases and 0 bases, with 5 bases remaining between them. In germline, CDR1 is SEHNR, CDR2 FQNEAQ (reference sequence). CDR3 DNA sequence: TGTGCCAGCAGCTTACCAGACTCTGGAAACACCATATATTTT. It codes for CASSLPDSGNTIYF.

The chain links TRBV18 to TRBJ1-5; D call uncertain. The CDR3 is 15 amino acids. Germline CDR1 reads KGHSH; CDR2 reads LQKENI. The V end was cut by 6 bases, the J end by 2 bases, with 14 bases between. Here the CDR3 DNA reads TGTGCCAGCTCCTCAGGCGTGGGAGGCAATCAGCCCCAGCATTTT. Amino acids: CASSSGVGGNQPQHF.

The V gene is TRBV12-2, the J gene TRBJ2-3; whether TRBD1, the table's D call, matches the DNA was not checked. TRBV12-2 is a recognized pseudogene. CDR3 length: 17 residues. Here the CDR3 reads CASRLEYTDPSTDTQYF. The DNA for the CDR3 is TGTGCAAGTCGCTTAGAGTACACAGACCCTAGCACAGATACGCAGTATTTT.

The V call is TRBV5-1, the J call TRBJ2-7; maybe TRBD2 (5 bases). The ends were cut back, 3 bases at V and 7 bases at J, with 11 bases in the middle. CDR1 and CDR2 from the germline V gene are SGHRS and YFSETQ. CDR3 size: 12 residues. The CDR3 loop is CASSSGRGEQYF. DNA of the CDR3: TGCGCCAGCAGCTCTGGGAGAGGAGAGCAGTACTTC.

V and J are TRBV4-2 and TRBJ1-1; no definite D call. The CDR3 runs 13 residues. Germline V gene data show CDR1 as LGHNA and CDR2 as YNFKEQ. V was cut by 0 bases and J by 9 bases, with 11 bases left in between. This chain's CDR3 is CASSQDSGLKAFF. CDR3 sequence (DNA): TGTGCCAGCAGCCAAGATTCGGGTCTTAAAGCTTTCTTT.

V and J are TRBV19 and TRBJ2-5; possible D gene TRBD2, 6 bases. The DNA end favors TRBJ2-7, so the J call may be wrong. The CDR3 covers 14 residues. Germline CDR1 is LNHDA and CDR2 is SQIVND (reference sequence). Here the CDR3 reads CASSIGGVTYEQYF. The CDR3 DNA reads TGTGCCAGTAGTATCGGGGGAGTTACCTACGAGCAGTACTTC.

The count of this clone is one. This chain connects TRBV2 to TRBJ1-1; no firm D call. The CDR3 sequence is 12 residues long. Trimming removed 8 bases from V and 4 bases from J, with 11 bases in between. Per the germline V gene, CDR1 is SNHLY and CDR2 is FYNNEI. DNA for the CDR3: TGTGCCAGCGGCGGGTCTCCCACTGAAGCTTTCTTT. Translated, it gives CASGGSPTEAFF.

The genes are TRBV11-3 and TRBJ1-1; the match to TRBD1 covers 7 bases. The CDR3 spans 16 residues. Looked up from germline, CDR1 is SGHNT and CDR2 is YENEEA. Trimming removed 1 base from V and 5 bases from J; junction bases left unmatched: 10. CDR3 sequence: CASSLGRGYGWTEAFF. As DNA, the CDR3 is TGTGCCAGCAGCTTAGGCAGGGGGTACGGATGGACTGAAGCTTTCTTT. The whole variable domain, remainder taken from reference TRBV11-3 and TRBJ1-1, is EAGVVQSPRYKIIEKKQPVAFWCNPISGHNTLYWYLQNLGQGPELLIRYENEEAVDDSQLPKDRFSAERLKGVDSTLKIQPAELGDSAVYLCASSLGRGYGWTEAFFGQGTRLTVV.

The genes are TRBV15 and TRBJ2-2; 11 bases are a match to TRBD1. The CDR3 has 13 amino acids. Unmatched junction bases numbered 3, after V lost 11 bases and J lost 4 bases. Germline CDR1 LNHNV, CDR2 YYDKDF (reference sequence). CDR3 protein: CAAGQGGTGELFF. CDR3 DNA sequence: TGTGCCGCGGGACAGGGGGGCACCGGGGAGCTGTTTTTT.

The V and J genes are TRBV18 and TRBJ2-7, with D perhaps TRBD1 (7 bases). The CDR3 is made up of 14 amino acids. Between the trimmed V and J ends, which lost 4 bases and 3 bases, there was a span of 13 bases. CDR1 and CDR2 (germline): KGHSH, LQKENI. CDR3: CASSRTGDFYEQYF. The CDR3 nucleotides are TGTGCCAGCTCACGCACAGGGGACTTCTACGAGCAGTACTTC.

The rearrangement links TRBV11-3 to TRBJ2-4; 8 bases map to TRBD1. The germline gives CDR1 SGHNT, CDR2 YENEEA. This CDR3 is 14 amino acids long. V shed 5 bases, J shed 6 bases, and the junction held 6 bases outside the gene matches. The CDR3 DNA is TGTGCCAGCAGCCCAGGACAGGGTGGAAACATTCAGTACTTC. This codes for CASSPGQGGNIQYF.

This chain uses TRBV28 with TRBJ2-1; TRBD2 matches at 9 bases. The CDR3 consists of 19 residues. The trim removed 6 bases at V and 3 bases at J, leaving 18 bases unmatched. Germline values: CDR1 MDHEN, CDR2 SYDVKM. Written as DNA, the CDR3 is TGTGCCAGCAGCCCCCCGGCTTCGGGACTAGCACCACTCTACAATGAGCAGTTCTTC. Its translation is CASSPPASGLAPLYNEQFF.

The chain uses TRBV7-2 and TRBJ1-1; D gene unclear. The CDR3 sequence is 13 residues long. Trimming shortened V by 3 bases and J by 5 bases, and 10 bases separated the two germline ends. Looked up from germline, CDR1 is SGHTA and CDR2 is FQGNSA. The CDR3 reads CASSFEGWTEAFF. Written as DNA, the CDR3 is TGTGCCAGCAGCTTCGAGGGCTGGACTGAAGCTTTCTTT.

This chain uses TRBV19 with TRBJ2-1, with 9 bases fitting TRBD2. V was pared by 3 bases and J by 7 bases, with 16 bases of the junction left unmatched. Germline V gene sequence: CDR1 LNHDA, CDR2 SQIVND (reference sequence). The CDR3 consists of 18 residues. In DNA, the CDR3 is TGTGCCAGTAGTATCTGGTCCGGGGTTAGCGGGAGTTCGAATGAGCAGTTCTTC. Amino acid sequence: CASSIWSGVSGSSNEQFF.

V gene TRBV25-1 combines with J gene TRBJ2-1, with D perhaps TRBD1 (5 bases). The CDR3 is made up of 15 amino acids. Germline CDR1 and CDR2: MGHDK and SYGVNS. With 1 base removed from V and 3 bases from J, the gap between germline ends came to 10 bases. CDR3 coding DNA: TGTGCCAGCAGTGAATCGGCAGGGTTCTACAATGAGCAGTTCTTC. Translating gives CASSESAGFYNEQFF.

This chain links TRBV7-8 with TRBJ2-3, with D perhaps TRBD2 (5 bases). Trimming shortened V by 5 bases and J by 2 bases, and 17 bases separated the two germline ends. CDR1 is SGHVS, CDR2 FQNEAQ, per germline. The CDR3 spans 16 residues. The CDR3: CASSTRYSAITDTQYF. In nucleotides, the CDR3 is TGTGCCAGCAGCACCCGGTATAGCGCAATCACAGATACGCAGTATTTT.

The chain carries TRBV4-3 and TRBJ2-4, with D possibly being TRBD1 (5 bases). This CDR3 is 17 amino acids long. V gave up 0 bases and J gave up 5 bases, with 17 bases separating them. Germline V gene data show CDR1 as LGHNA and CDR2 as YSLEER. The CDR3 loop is CASSQESSWKGENIQYF. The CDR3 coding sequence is TGCGCCAGCAGCCAAGAAAGCAGTTGGAAAGGGGAAAACATTCAGTACTTC.

As DNA, the CDR3 is TGTGCCAGCTCTGCGAAGTTCACAGATACGCAGTATTTT. The encoded protein is CASSAKFTDTQYF. This rearrangement joins TRBV18 to TRBJ2-3; D is uncertain. The V and J ends lost 6 bases and 2 bases respectively, with 9 bases between them. CDR1 is KGHSH and CDR2 is LQKENI in the germline V gene. This CDR3 is 13 amino acids long.

CDR3 in DNA: TGCAGCGTTGTCCGGGGGGCAGAGAAAGAGACCCAGTACTTC. It codes for CSVVRGAEKETQYF. The chain recombines TRBV29-1 with TRBJ2-5, with D perhaps TRBD2 (7 bases). CDR3 length equals 14 residues. V was shortened by 4 bases and J by 3 bases, with 15 bases between the two germline ends. The germline CDR1 and CDR2 sequences are SQVTM and ANQGSEA.